The clone carrying this T cell receptor (beta chain) was observed at least ten times. Its antigen is still unknown. This sample was included in a study of T cell repertoires in cytomegalovirus infection. Study as a whole: CMV epitopes used comprised recently identified HLA-C-restricted ones and well-studied HLA-B-restricted ones. Through public TCR beta signatures, both CMV infection and matching HLA type were indicated. The study's findings and limits: Summed public TCR beta family frequency identified CMV carriers bearing the relevant HLA. The response measured ex vivo was dominated by TCR beta clonotypes (HLA-C-restricted and CMV-specific).

The CDR3 extends over 16 amino acids. Germline assignment: CDR1 MNHEY and CDR2 SVGAGI. J was trimmed by 11 bases and V by 7 bases; bases with no gene match: 16. One entry per CDR3 protein, called by TCRdb with MiXCR from the reads. Of about 900,000 distinct CDR3 sequences listed, around a third are singletons. The origin of this receptor is a human donor in good health (CMV status not recorded). Some clones in this sample may be carry-over from other donors' samples. The sequencing used cultured CD8+ T cells from PBMCs, collected from culture after CMV antigen stimulation. J is TRBJ1-4 and V is TRBV6-5; 10 bases match TRBD1. DNA for the CDR3: TGTGCCAGCACTCGAGAGTGGGGGACAGGGGATATGAAACTGTTTTTT. Translated, it gives CASTREWGTGDMKLFF.